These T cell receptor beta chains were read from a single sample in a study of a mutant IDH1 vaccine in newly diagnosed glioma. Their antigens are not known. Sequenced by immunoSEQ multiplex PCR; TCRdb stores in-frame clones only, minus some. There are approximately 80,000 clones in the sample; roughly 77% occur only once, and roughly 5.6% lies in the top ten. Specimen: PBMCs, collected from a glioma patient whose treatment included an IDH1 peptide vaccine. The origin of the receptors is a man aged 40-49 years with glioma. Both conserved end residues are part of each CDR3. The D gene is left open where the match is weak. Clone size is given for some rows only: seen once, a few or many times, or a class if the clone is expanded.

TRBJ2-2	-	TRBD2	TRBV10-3	TGTGCCATCAGTGAGTCAGGGACTAGCGGGGAGCTGTTTTTT	CAISESGTSGELFF
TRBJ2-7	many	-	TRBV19	TGTGCCAGTAGTATGGGGTTTGACTACGAGCAGTACTTC	CASSMGFDYEQYF
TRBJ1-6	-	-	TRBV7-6	TGTGCCAGCAGCTTTACAGGTCCCAATTCACCCCTCCACTTT	CASSFTGPNSPLHF
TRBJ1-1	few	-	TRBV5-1	TGCGCCAGCAGCTTGTCGGCAGAAAATCTGAACACTGAAGCTTTCTTT	CASSLSAENLNTEAFF
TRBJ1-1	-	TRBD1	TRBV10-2	TGCGCCAGCAGCCCGCAGGGACAGGGGGCGTCCGGGGCTTTCTTT	CASSPQGQGASGAFF
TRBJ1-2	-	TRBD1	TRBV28	TGTGCCAGCAGGGGGACAGGGCGGTATGGCTACACCTTC	CASRGTGRYGYTF
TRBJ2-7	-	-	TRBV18	TGTGCCAGCTCACCCCTCGGACCGGGACCTAACCCCAACGAGCAGTACTTC	CASSPLGPGPNPNEQYF
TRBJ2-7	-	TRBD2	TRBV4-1	TGCGCCAGCAGCCGAGGACTAGCGGGAGGCCCTCCCTACGAGCAGTACTTC	CASSRGLAGGPPYEQYF
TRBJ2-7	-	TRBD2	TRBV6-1	TGTGCCAGCAGTGCAAATCCGGGACTAGCGGGCAAAAACCCCTACGAGCAGTACTTC	CASSANPGLAGKNPYEQYF
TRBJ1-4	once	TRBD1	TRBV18	TGTGCCAGCTCACGGACAGGGGGAGGGAATGAAAAACTGTTTTTT	CASSRTGGGNEKLFF
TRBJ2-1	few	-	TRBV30	TGTGCCTGGAGTCCCGACAGTAACAATGAGCAGTTCTTC	CAWSPDSNNEQFF
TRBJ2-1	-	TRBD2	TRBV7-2	TGTGCCAGCAGCTGGACTAGCGCGGCCAAGACAGGGCAGTTCTTC	CASSWTSAAKTGQFF
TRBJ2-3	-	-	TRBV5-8	TGTGCCAGCAGCAGCCCTAGCGAGGATACGCAGTATTTT	CASSSPSEDTQYF
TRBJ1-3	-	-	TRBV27	TGTGCCAGCAGTTTCCAAGACGGAAACACCATATATTTT	CASSFQDGNTIYF
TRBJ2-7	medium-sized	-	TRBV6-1	TGTGCCAGCAGTGACCCAGAACCCTACGAGCAGTACTTC	CASSDPEPYEQYF
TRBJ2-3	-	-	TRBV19	TGTGCCTCAGGGGGCGGGGGGCCAGATACGCAGTATTTT	CASGGGGPDTQYF
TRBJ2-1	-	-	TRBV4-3	TGCGCCAGCAGCCAAGGGATTAAGACCGGGACCGCGAGGAGCAATGAGCAGTTCTTC	CASSQGIKTGTARSNEQFF
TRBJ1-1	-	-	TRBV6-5	TGTGCCAGCACTCATCCTTCGGGGCAAGCTTTCTTT	CASTHPSGQAFF
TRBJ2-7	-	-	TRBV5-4	TGTGCCAGCAACCGGCAGGGGGGATCCTACGAGCAGTACTTC	CASNRQGGSYEQYF
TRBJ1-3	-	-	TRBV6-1	TGTGCCAGCAGGGGGGCTATCTCTGGAAACACCATATATTTT	CASRGAISGNTIYF
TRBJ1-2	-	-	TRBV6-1	TGTGCCAGCAGTGAAGGAGCTAACTATGGCTACACCTTC	CASSEGANYGYTF
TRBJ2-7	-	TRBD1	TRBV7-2	TGTGCCAGCAGCTTAGTAGTGACAGGGGGCTACGAGCAGTACTTC	CASSLVVTGGYEQYF
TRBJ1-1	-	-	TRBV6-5	TGTGCCAGCTCCTGGGGGGGGGCGAACACTGAAGCTTTCTTT	CASSWGGANTEAFF
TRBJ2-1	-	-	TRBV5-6	TGTGCCAGCAGCCAGAGCTCCTACAATGAGCAGTTCTTC	CASSQSSYNEQFF
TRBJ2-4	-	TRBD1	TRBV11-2	TGTGCCAGCAGGACAGGGCAGTTAGCCAAAAACATTCAGTACTTC	CASRTGQLAKNIQYF
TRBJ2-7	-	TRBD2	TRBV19	TGTGCCAGTAGTAAGACTAGCGGATACTACGAGCAGTACTTC	CASSKTSGYYEQYF
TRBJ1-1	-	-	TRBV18	TGTGCCAGCTCACCATGGAGCCCTACGAACACTGAAGCTTTCTTT	CASSPWSPTNTEAFF
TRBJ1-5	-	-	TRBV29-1	TGCAGCGTCCTAGATGGTAATCAGCCCCAGCATTTT	CSVLDGNQPQHF
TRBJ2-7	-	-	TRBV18	TGTGCCAGCTCCATACAGACAGTTTTCGACGAGCAGTACTTC	CASSIQTVFDEQYF
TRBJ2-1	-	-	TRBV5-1	TGCGCCAGCAGCTTCCTCAGGGGCCTAGTTGGGGATGAGCAGTTCTTC	CASSFLRGLVGDEQFF
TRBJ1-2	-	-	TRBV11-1	TGTGCCAGCAGCCCGGCCGGGGATGGCTATGGCTACACCTTC	CASSPAGDGYGYTF
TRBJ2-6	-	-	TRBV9	TGTGCCAGCAGTCCCGGGTCTTTAGGGGCCAACGTCCTGACTTTC	CASSPGSLGANVLTF
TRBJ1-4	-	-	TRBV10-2	TGCGCCAGCAGTGAGTCCCGGCGGGTTGGAGGGGGGAATGAAAAACTGTTTTTT	CASSESRRVGGGNEKLFF
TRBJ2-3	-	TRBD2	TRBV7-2	TGTGCCAGCAGCCAGGGACTAGCGAGGACCACAGATACGCAGTATTTT	CASSQGLARTTDTQYF
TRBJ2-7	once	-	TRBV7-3	TGTGCCAGCAGCTCTACAGGGTACTCCTACGAGCAGTACTTC	CASSSTGYSYEQYF
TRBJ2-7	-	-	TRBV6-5	TGTGCCAGCAACGGTTGGGACGAGCAGTACTTC	CASNGWDEQYF
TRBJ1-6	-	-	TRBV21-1	TGTGCCAGCAGCAAAGAACCCACCCGTGATTCACCCCTCCACTTT	CASSKEPTRDSPLHF
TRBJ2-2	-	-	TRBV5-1	TGCGCCAGCAGCTTAGAAACGGCTAATACCGGGGAGCTGTTTTTT	CASSLETANTGELFF
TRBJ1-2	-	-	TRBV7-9	TGTGCCAGCAGCGTCTTGGGAGCAACTGGATATGGCTACACCTTC	CASSVLGATGYGYTF
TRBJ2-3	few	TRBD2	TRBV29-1	TGCAGCGGACTAGCGGGAGGAACAGATACGCAGTATTTT	CSGLAGGTDTQYF
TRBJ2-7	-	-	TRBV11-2	TGTGCCAGCAGCTTCGACGGCAACTCCTACGAGCAGTACTTC	CASSFDGNSYEQYF
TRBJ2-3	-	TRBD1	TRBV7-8	TGTGCCAGCAGCTTCCAACCGGGACAGGGAACAGATACGCAGTATTTT	CASSFQPGQGTDTQYF
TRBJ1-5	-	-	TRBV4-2	TGTGCCAGCAGCCCCTCCCCCCGGAGTCCAGAGTATAGCAATCAGCCCCAGCATTTT	CASSPSPRSPEYSNQPQHF
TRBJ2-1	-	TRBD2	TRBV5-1	TGCGCCAGCAGCTTACAGTCTAGCGGTACCTACAATGAGCAGTTCTTC	CASSLQSSGTYNEQFF
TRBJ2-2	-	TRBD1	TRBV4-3	TGCGCCAGCAGCGGCCGACAGGGAGTCGGGGAGCTGTTTTTT	CASSGRQGVGELFF